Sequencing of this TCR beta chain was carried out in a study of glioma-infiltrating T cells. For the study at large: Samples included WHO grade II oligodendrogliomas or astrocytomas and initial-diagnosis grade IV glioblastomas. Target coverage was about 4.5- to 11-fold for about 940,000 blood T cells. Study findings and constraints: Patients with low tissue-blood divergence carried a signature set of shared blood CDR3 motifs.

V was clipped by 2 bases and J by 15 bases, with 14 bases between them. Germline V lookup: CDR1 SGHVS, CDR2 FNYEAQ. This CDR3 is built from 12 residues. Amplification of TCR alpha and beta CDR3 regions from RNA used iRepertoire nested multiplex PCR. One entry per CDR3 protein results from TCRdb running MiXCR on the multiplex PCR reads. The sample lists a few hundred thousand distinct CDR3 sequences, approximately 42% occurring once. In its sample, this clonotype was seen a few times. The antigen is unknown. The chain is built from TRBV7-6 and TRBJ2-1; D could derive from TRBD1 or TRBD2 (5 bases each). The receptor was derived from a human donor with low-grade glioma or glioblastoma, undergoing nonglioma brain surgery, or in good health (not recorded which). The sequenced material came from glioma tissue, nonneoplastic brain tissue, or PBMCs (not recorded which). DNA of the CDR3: TGTGCCAGCAGCTTACCGGGACCGCCCCTGTTCTTC. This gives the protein CASSLPGPPLFF.